This record covers a single T cell receptor (beta chain). The germline gene is not matched at one end of the junction; a read error may be the cause. The repertoire was sequenced with immunoSEQ multiplex PCR; TCRdb's copy has only in-frame clones and lacks some. The sample shows roughly 380,000 clones, roughly 87% of them seen only once. The CDR3 length is 15 residues. Looked up from germline, CDR1 is SSHAT and CDR2 is FNYEAQ (reference sequence). This record belongs to a study of blood T cell repertoires in COVID-19. This sequence originates from a woman in her 30s who had recovered from COVID-19. The V and J genes are TRBV7-7 and TRBJ2-5, with D perhaps TRBD2 (6 bases). The sample was PBMCs or T cells enriched from blood (not recorded which). CDR3 in amino acids: CASSLGGSAKETQYF. CDR3 sequence (DNA): TGTGCTAGCAGCTTAGGAGGGTCGGCGAAAGAGACCCAGTACTTC.